This TCR beta chain was profiled in a study of T cells in Graves' hyperthyroidism and ophthalmopathy. This clonotype has a count of ten or more. RNA transcripts were the template for amplifying TCR beta CDR3 regions. The HTBI primer set was used in a first-round RT-PCR of the TCR CDR3. TCRdb reanalysed the multiplex PCR reads using MiXCR and keeps one entry per CDR3 protein. Of 200,000 to 250,000 distinct CDR3 sequences detected, 15% to 20% appear once; the ten largest clones hold 50%. The hyperthyroidism was newly diagnosed and had lasted under 2 months; the patients were aged 18 to 65. Pregnant or lactating patients were excluded, as were those with uncontrolled infection or other autoimmune disease. PBMCs stemmed from around 10 ml fresh peripheral blood. The receptor was derived from a man between 45 and 60 years old with Graves' hyperthyroidism. Sequencing was done on a sample of blood.

Here the CDR3 DNA reads TGTGCCAGCGGCGAGGTGACTGGGGCCAACGTCCTGACTTTC. As protein: CASGEVTGANVLTF. The chain is built from TRBV7-9 and TRBJ2-6; D is uncertain. V was shortened by 8 bases and J by 2 bases, with 10 bases between the two germline ends. Germline V CDR1 and CDR2: SEHNR, FQNEAQ (reference sequence). CDR3 length: 14 amino acids. Drawing the rest from reference TRBV7-9 and TRBJ2-6, the complete variable domain is DTGVSQNPRHKITKRGQNVTFRCDPISEHNRLYWYRQTLGQGPEFLTYFQNEAQLEKSRLLSDRFSAERPKGSFSTLEIQRTEQGDSAMYLCASGEVTGANVLTFGAGSRLTVL.